This T cell receptor (beta chain) comes out of a study of control samples from healthy donors and cancer patients. Germline trimming cut 3 bases from V and 6 bases from J; bases unmatched to any gene: 8. The CDR3 spans 14 residues. CDR1 and CDR2 from the germline V gene are SGDLS and YYNGEE. Method: immunoSEQ multiplex PCR; TCRdb's copy keeps in-frame clones and lacks some. Of more than 120,000 clones listed, about 90% are singletons. Sequenced material: blood. The chain couples TRBV9 to TRBJ1-2; 7 bases are shared with TRBD1. The clonotype comes from a young man in good health. The CDR3 DNA reads TGTGCCAGCAGCGCCGACAGGGTGGTTAATGGCTACACCTTC. Translation gives CASSADRVVNGYTF.